This T cell receptor beta chain is drawn from a study of blood T cell repertoires in COVID-19. In the study overall: From the United States, Italy and Spain came samples of acute and convalescent COVID-19. Sample material is recorded as cDNA or gDNA derived from T cells, B-cell-depleted T cells, or PBMCs.

The assay was immunoSEQ multiplex PCR, and TCRdb's table has in-frame clones only and misses some. The table includes about 70,000 clones, roughly 80% detected once. The CDR3 extends over 16 amino acids. J gave up 4 bases and V 4 bases, and 4 bases lay outside the gene matches. Looked up from germline, CDR1 is MNHEY and CDR2 is SVGEGT. The origin of this receptor is a woman aged 80 or over with active or convalescent COVID-19. Source material: peripheral blood. This chain connects TRBV6-2 or TRBV6-3 to TRBJ2-2; TRBD2 aligns across 12 bases. This chain's CDR3 is CASSSTSGRSTGELFF. CDR3 nucleotides: TGTGCCAGCAGTTCAACTAGCGGGAGGAGCACCGGGGAGCTGTTTTTT.